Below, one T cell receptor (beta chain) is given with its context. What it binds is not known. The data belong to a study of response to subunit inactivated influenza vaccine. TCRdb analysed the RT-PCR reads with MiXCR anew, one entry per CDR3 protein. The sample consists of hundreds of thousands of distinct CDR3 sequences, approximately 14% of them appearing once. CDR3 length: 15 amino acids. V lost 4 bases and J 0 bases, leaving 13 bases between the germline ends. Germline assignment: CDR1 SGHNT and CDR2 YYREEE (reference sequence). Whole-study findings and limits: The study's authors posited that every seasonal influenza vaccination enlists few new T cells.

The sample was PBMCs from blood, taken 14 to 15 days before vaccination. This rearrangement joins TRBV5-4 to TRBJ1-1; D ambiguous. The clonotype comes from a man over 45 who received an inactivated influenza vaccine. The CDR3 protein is CASSLGIGLNTEAFF. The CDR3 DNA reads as TGTGCCAGCAGCCTTGGCATCGGCCTGAACACTGAAGCTTTCTTT.